Presented here are 20 T cell receptor beta chains from one specimen sequenced in a study of monozygotic twins with inflammatory bowel disease. TCRdb reanalyzed the 5' RACE reads, giving one entry per CDR3 protein sequence and no DNA. This repertoire includes nearly 450,000 distinct CDR3 sequences. Sequenced input: blood. Receptors originate from a human donor with ulcerative colitis or Crohn's disease, or a healthy co-twin of an affected twin (not recorded which).

The CDR3 loop is CASSLAGTRLNTEAFF. This chain links TRBV7-2 with TRBJ1-1. The V gene's germline CDR1 is SGHTA and CDR2 FQGNSA. This CDR3 has 16 amino acids.

V usage is TRBV7-2 and J usage is TRBJ2-2; checking the TCRdb D call of TRBD2 is not possible without DNA. The CDR3 runs 17 residues. The germline V gene encodes CDR1 SGHTA and CDR2 FQGNSA. The CDR3 is CASSSSSGRRNTGELFF.

V gene TRBV11-2 combines with J gene TRBJ2-6; TCRdb proposes TRBD1, but this gene call is untestable without DNA. Germline CDR1 SGHAT, CDR2 FQNNGV. This CDR3 is built from 18 residues. The CDR3 is CASSLVGGLPSGANVLTF.

The CDR3 loop is CSAIGDSYEQYF. V is TRBV20-1 and J is TRBJ2-7; with no DNA, the TCRdb D assignment of TRBD1 cannot be verified. CDR1 and CDR2 from the germline V gene are DFQATT and SNEGSKA (reference sequence). The length of the CDR3 is 12 residues.

CDR3: CSAPLAGGPTDTQYF. The rearrangement uses TRBV20-1 and TRBJ2-3; without DNA, the TCRdb call of TRBD2 cannot be checked. Germline CDR1 DFQATT, CDR2 SNEGSKA (reference sequence). The CDR3 spans 15 residues.

The V and J genes are TRBV19 and TRBJ2-5; the TCRdb D gene call, TRBD1, has no DNA to confirm it. The length of the CDR3 is 14 residues. Germline CDR1 is LNHDA and CDR2 is SQIVND (reference sequence). The chain's CDR3 is CASSDRGLKETQYF.

V and J are TRBV28 and TRBJ2-5; TCRdb calls TRBD1, which cannot be checked without DNA. Germline CDR1 is MDHEN and CDR2 is SYDVKM. The CDR3 has 11 amino acids. The CDR3 region is CATTGRETQYF.

This CDR3 is CASSMRDRGSTGELFF. The V call is TRBV5-1, the J call TRBJ2-2; without DNA, the TCRdb call of TRBD1 cannot be checked. This CDR3 comprises 16 residues. CDR1 SGHRS and CDR2 YFSETQ come from the germline V gene.

V usage is TRBV29-1 and J usage is TRBJ2-7. The V gene's germline CDR1 is SQVTM and CDR2 ANQGSEA. This CDR3 is built from 12 residues. The CDR3 loop reads CSVSGGSYEQYF.

The J gene is TRBJ1-5, the V gene TRBV7-6. The CDR3 covers 15 residues. The V gene's germline CDR1 is SGHVS and CDR2 FNYEAQ. CDR3 protein: CASSLDSGGDQPQHF.

The CDR3 is CASSSGLAFSDTQYF. The rearrangement links TRBV7-2 to TRBJ2-3; the D call of TRBD2 rests on TCRdb alone, since no DNA is present to check it. Germline CDR1 reads SGHTA; CDR2 reads FQGNSA. CDR3 size: 15 residues.

The chain uses TRBV12-3 or TRBV12-4 and TRBJ1-1; the D gene TCRdb calls, TRBD1, cannot be checked with no DNA. CDR3 length: 15 amino acids. CDR3 region: CASSFALTVNTEAFF.

This chain joins TRBV6-6 and TRBJ2-1; TCRdb picks TRBD1, but there is no DNA to check that call. This CDR3 has 14 residues. Germline CDR1 and CDR2: MNHNY and SVGAGI (reference sequence). The CDR3 sequence is CASSYGSGGDEQFF.

V is TRBV4-3 and J is TRBJ2-7; the D gene TCRdb calls, TRBD2, cannot be checked with no DNA. The CDR3 is 15 residues long. Germline-derived CDR1 and CDR2 are LGHNA and YSLEER. This CDR3 is CASSKELAGGNEQYF.

V and J are TRBV7-2 and TRBJ1-1; as DNA is missing, the TRBD1 call by TCRdb cannot be tested. Germline values: CDR1 SGHTA, CDR2 FQGNSA. CDR3 length equals 13 residues. The CDR3 protein is CASSDSGHTEAFF.

The chain employs TRBV20-1 and TRBJ2-7. The CDR3 contains 14 residues. Germline assignment: CDR1 DFQATT and CDR2 SNEGSKA (reference sequence). CDR3 sequence: CSARVSGRAYEQYF.

The rearrangement links TRBV20-1 to TRBJ2-2; the TRBD2 assignment by TCRdb is unverifiable without DNA. Germline CDR1 reads DFQATT; CDR2 reads SNEGSKA (reference sequence). The CDR3 is 14 amino acids. This chain's CDR3 is CSASVRGSTGELFF.

The chain recombines TRBV7-9 with TRBJ1-6. The CDR3 is made up of 13 amino acids. Germline loops: CDR1 SEHNR, CDR2 FQNEAQ (reference sequence). The CDR3 here is CASSLGLNSPLHF. Filled out from reference TRBV7-9 and TRBJ1-6, the complete variable domain reads DTGVSQNPRHKITKRGQNVTFRCDPISEHNRLYWYRQTLGQGPEFLTYFQNEAQLEKSRLLSDRFSAERPKGSFSTLEIQRTEQGDSAMYLCASSLGLNSPLHFGNGTRLTVT.

The chain has TRBV5-1 and TRBJ1-4; without DNA, the TCRdb call of TRBD1 cannot be checked. In germline, CDR1 is SGHRS, CDR2 YFSETQ. This CDR3 is built from 15 residues. Here the CDR3 reads CASSSSGTWGEKLFF.

The J gene is TRBJ2-5, the V gene TRBV5-5; the TCRdb D gene call, TRBD2, has no DNA to confirm it. The germline gives CDR1 SGHKS, CDR2 YYEKEE (reference sequence). There are 16 residues in the CDR3. CDR3 residues: CASSLAIAGGQETQYF.